This TCR beta chain was found in a study of blood T cell repertoires in COVID-19. Study-level information: Some COVID-19 samples were acute and others convalescent; all came from the United States, Italy and Spain. Sources were T cells, B-cell-depleted T cells, or PBMCs; the material itself was cDNA or gDNA.

TCRdb's copy holds only in-frame clones and misses some; the assay was immunoSEQ multiplex PCR. The table includes under 50,000 clones, over 85% detected once. Germline CDR1 and CDR2: LGHDT and YNNKEL (reference sequence). The CDR3 covers 22 residues. Trimming took 6 bases from V and 0 from J; bases not matched to a gene: 21. Material: peripheral blood. The chain combines TRBV3-1 (or the pseudogene TRBV3-2) with TRBJ1-6; 9 nucleotides match TRBD1. The TCR comes from an older man with active COVID-19. CDR3 sequence reads: CASSPRLIGTGGLSSYNSPLHF. CDR3 nucleotides: TGTGCCAGCAGTCCAAGACTTATAGGTACAGGGGGCTTGAGCTCCTATAATTCACCCCTCCACTTT.